This T cell receptor beta chain is from a study of post-analysis software for immune sequencing data. Study conclusions and caveats: Samples from a shared batch, those prepared together, strongly co-clustered by F measure.

Included in the TCR beta cDNA libraries were unique molecular identifiers. TCRdb re-called the PCR reads through MiXCR, storing one row per CDR3 protein. The sample has about 820,000 distinct CDR3 sequences, 53% seen once. Turning to this clonotype: Its specificity is unknown.

The receptor comes from a girl between 10 and 17 years old with multiple sclerosis. Sequenced: blood.

CDR3 nucleotides: TGTGCCAGCAGCTTATCCCCTAGCGGTGCAGAGACCCAGTACTTC. This codes for CASSLSPSGAETQYF. This chain links TRBV7-2 with TRBJ2-5; 7 bases match TRBD2. V was clipped by 2 bases and J by 4 bases; unmatched bases: 7. The CDR3 is 15 amino acids. In germline, CDR1 is SGHTA, CDR2 FQGNSA.